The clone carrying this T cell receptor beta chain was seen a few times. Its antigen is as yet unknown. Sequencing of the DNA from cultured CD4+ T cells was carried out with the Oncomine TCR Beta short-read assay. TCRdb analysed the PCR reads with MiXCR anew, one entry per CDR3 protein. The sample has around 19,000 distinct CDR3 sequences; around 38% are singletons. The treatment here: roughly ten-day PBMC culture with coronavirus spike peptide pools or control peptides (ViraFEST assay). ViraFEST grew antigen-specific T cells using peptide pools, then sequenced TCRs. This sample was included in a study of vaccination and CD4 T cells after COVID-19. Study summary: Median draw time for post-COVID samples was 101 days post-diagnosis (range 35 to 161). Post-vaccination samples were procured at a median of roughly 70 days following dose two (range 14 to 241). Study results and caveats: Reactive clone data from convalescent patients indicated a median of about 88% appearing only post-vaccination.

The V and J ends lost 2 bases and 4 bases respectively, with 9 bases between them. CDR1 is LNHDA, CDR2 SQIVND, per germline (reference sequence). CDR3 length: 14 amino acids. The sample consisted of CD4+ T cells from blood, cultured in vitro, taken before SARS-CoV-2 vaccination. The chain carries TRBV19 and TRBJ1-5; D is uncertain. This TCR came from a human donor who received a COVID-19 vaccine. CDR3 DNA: TGTGCCAGTAGTATACTTAGGGAAAATCAGCCCCAGCATTTT. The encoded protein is CASSILRENQPQHF.